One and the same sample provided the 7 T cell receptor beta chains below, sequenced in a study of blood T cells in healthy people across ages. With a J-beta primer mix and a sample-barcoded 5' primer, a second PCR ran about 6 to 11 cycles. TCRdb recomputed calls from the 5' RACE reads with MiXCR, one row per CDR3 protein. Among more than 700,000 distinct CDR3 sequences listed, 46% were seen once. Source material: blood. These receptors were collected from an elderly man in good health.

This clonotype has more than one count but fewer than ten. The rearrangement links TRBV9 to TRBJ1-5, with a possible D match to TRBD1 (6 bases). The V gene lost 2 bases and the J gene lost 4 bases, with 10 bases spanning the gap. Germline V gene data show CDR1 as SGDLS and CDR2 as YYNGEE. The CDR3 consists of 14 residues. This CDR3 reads CASSVWDKNQPQHF. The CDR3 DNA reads TGTGCCAGCAGCGTTTGGGACAAGAATCAGCCCCAGCATTTT.

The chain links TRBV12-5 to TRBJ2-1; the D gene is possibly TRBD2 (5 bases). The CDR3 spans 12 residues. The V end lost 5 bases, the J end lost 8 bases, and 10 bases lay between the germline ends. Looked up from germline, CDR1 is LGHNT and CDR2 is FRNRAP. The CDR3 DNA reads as TGTGCTAGTGGTACTAGTTTAGATGAGCAGTTCTTC. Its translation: CASGTSLDEQFF.

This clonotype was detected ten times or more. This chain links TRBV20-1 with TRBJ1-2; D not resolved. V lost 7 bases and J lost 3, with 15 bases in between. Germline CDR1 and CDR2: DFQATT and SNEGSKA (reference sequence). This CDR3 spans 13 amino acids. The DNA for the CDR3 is TGCAGTGTAGGGCGGCCAGCCGACTATGGCTACACCTTC. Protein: CSVGRPADYGYTF.

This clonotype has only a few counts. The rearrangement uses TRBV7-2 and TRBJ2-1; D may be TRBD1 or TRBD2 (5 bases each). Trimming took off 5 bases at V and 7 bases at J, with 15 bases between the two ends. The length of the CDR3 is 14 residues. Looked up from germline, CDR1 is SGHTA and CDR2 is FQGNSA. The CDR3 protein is CASSLEKGRNEQFF. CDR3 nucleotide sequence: TGTGCCAGCAGCCTAGAAAAGGGACGGAATGAGCAGTTCTTC.

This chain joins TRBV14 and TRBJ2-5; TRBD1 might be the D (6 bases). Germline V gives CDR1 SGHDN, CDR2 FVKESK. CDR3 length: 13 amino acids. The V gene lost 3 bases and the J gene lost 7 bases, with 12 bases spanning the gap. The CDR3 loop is CASSHQGRSTQYF. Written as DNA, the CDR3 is TGTGCCAGCAGCCACCAGGGGCGGTCGACCCAGTACTTC.

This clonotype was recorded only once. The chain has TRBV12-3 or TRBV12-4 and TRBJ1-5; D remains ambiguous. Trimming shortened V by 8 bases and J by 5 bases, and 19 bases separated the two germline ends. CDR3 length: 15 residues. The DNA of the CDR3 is TGTGCCAGCGGATTCCGCTCGGGTCGTTATCAGCCCCAGCATTTT. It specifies CASGFRSGRYQPQHF.

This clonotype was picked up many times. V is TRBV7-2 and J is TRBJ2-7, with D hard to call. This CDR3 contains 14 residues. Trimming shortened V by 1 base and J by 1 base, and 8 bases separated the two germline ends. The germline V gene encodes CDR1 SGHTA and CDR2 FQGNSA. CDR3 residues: CASSLDRVSYEQYF. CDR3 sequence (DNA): TGTGCCAGCAGCTTAGATCGCGTTTCCTACGAGCAGTACTTC. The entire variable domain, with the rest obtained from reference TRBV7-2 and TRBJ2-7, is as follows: GAGVSQSPSNKVTEKGKDVELRCDPISGHTALYWYRQSLGQGLEFLIYFQGNSAPDKSGLPSDRFSAERTGGSVSTLTIQRTQQEDSAVYLCASSLDRVSYEQYFGPGTRLTVT.